Following are 31 T cell receptor beta chains from one sample sequenced in a study of blood T cell repertoires in COVID-19. Method: immunoSEQ multiplex PCR; TCRdb's copy keeps in-frame clones and lacks some. The sample holds a few hundred thousand clones, approximately 91% seen once. Material for sequencing was peripheral blood. The receptors here all came from a person aged 18 to 35 with COVID-19, enrolled during active disease.

The chain couples TRBV5-4 to TRBJ1-4; D is unresolved. V was trimmed by 7 bases and J by 8 bases, leaving 15 bases between them. Germline CDR1 and CDR2: SGHNT and YYREEE (reference sequence). CDR3 length: 13 residues. The CDR3 protein is CASGTRDSEKLFF. CDR3 nucleotides: TGTGCCAGCGGAACCCGGGATAGCGAAAAACTGTTTTTT.

The chain couples TRBV29-1 to TRBJ1-4; 9 bases are shared with TRBD1. V dropped 2 bases and J dropped 9; count of bases not matched to a gene: 4. CDR3 length: 13 residues. CDR1 SQVTM and CDR2 ANQGSEA come from the germline V gene. DNA of the CDR3: TGCAGCGTTGAATGGGACAGGGAGAAAAAACTGTTTTTT. This codes for CSVEWDREKKLFF. The full variable domain, in which reference TRBV29-1 and TRBJ1-4 provide the parts outside the CDR3, is SAVISQKPSRDICQRGTSLTIQCQVDSQVTMMFWYRQQPGQSLTLIATANQGSEATYESGFVIDKFPISRPNLTFSTLTVSNMSPEDSSIYLCSVEWDREKKLFFGSGTQLSVL.

This clone was detected only once. J is TRBJ2-1 and V is TRBV28; 11 nucleotides align to TRBD2. CDR1 is MDHEN and CDR2 is SYDVKM in the germline V gene. V lost 6 bases and J lost 4; bases outside the gene matches: 8. The CDR3 totals 16 residues. The CDR3 DNA is TGTGCCAGCAGCACGGGACTAGCGGCTATATACAATGAGCAGTTCTTC. Amino acid sequence: CASSTGLAAIYNEQFF.

This rearrangement joins TRBV5-6 to TRBJ1-6; possible D gene TRBD1, 6 bases. In germline, CDR1 is SGHDT, CDR2 YYEEEE. The CDR3 length is 15 residues. The V end was cut by 2 bases, the J end by 6 bases, with 12 bases between. CDR3 DNA sequence: TGTGCCAGCAGCTTTCAGGACAGACTTAATTCACCCCTCCACTTT. Translated: CASSFQDRLNSPLHF.

The chain is built from TRBV5-1 and TRBJ1-1, with D perhaps TRBD1 (6 bases). This CDR3 is built from 14 residues. V was shortened by 2 bases and J by 4 bases, with 12 bases between the two germline ends. Germline CDR1 SGHRS, CDR2 YFSETQ. CDR3 coding DNA: TGCGCCAGCAGCTTAATGGGGGCGATCACTGAAGCTTTCTTT. This gives the protein CASSLMGAITEAFF.

The chain combines TRBV12-3 or TRBV12-4 with TRBJ1-6; maybe TRBD1 (6 bases). The CDR3 contains 12 residues. V was shortened by 6 bases and J by 14 bases, with 14 bases between the two germline ends. The CDR3 region is CASRIQGLALHF. The CDR3 coding sequence is TGTGCCAGCAGAATACAGGGTTTGGCCCTCCACTTT.

This clone has only a few counts. This chain links TRBV3-1 (or the pseudogene TRBV3-2) with TRBJ2-5, with 13 bases fitting TRBD2. Per germline, CDR1 LGHDT and CDR2 YNNKEL (reference sequence). The V segment lost 4 bases and the J segment 4 bases; nucleotides outside the gene matches: 3. The CDR3 runs 15 residues. CDR3: CASSRRLAGGETQYF. In DNA form, the CDR3 reads TGTGCCAGCAGCCGAAGACTAGCGGGAGGAGAGACCCAGTACTTC.

This chain links TRBV28 with TRBJ2-7, with 7 bases that match TRBD1. Germline trimming cut 5 bases from V and 0 bases from J; bases unmatched to any gene: 7. The CDR3 is 15 residues long. Per the germline V gene, CDR1 is MDHEN and CDR2 is SYDVKM. The CDR3 bases are TGTGCCAGCAGTAGGTTTCGGGACAGCTCCTACGAGCAGTACTTC. Its protein is CASSRFRDSSYEQYF. The full variable domain, in which reference TRBV28 and TRBJ2-7 provide the parts outside the CDR3, is DVKVTQSSRYLVKRTGEKVFLECVQDMDHENMFWYRQDPGLGLRLIYFSYDVKMKEKGDIPEGYSVSREKKERFSLILESASTNQTSMYLCASSRFRDSSYEQYFGPGTRLTVT.

The genes are TRBV7-2 and TRBJ2-2, with D possibly being TRBD2 (6 bases). Trimming took 2 bases from V and 1 from J, leaving 14 bases between them. Germline CDR1 and CDR2: SGHTA and FQGNSA. The CDR3 is 17 amino acids. CDR3 amino acids: CASSLFAASENTGELFF. In DNA form, the CDR3 reads TGTGCCAGCAGCTTATTTGCGGCTAGCGAGAACACCGGGGAGCTGTTTTTT.

DNA of the CDR3: TGTGCCAGCAGCTTAGGACTAGCGGGGCGCAATGAGCAGTTCTTC. Translated: CASSLGLAGRNEQFF. The chain uses TRBV13 and TRBJ2-1; 10 positions agree with TRBD2. Losses at the gene ends were 0 bases for V and 6 bases for J; bases not matched to a gene: 2. Germline values: CDR1 PRHDT, CDR2 FYEKMQ (reference sequence). The CDR3 loop spans 15 amino acids.

The V and J genes are TRBV18 and TRBJ2-7, with a possible D match to TRBD1 (6 bases). V was shortened by 2 bases and J by 2 bases, with 7 bases between the two germline ends. Germline CDR1 and CDR2: KGHSH and LQKENI. The CDR3 runs to 13 residues. This CDR3 reads CASSPRTAYEQYF. The CDR3, as DNA: TGTGCCAGCTCACCAAGGACAGCCTACGAGCAGTACTTC.

This sequence joins TRBV5-4 and TRBJ2-5; 11 bases agree with TRBD1. The CDR3 sequence is 15 residues long. CDR1 and CDR2 from the germline V gene are SGHNT and YYREEE (reference sequence). Trimming cost V 6 bases and J 4 bases; bases outside gene matches: 8. CDR3 sequence reads: CASTDPGQGGETQYF. In DNA form, the CDR3 reads TGTGCCAGCACCGACCCGGGACAGGGGGGAGAGACCCAGTACTTC.

The chain combines TRBV3-1 (or the pseudogene TRBV3-2) with TRBJ2-3; 13 nucleotides match TRBD2. Trimming removed 3 bases from V and 6 bases from J; junction bases left unmatched: 3. CDR1 and CDR2 (germline): LGHDT, YNNKEL (reference sequence). The CDR3 contains 15 residues. CDR3 sequence (DNA): TGTGCCAGCAGCCAGGGGACTAGCGGGGCGGATACGCAGTATTTT. Its protein product is CASSQGTSGADTQYF.

The chain employs TRBV5-1 and TRBJ2-1, with TRBD2 matching 8 bases. This CDR3 spans 15 amino acids. CDR1 is SGHRS, CDR2 YFSETQ, per germline. Trimming at V came to 0 bases and at J to 8 bases, leaving 7 bases not matched to a gene. The CDR3: CASSLDGRAFYEQFF. The CDR3 DNA is TGCGCCAGCAGCTTGGACGGGAGGGCCTTTTATGAGCAGTTCTTC.

The genes are TRBV27 and TRBJ1-1, with D unclear. This CDR3 has 14 residues. V shed 6 bases and J shed 4 bases, with 15 bases lying between them. CDR1 is MNHEY, CDR2 SMNVEV, per germline (reference sequence). The CDR3 loop reads CASSLETHGTEAFF. The CDR3 bases are TGTGCCAGCAGCCTCGAAACCCACGGCACTGAAGCTTTCTTT.

The genes are TRBV18 and TRBJ1-4; no reliable D call. V was pared by 1 base and J by 5 bases, with 5 bases between. This CDR3 is 13 amino acids long. CDR1 is KGHSH and CDR2 is LQKENI in the germline V gene. The CDR3 here is CASSPRQNEKLFF. Here the CDR3 DNA reads TGTGCCAGCTCACCACGGCAGAATGAAAAACTGTTTTTT.

The genes are TRBV6-6 and TRBJ2-5; perhaps TRBD1 as D (5 bases). Trimming removed 5 bases at V and 3 bases at J, with 10 bases between. Germline values: CDR1 MNHNY, CDR2 SVGAGI (reference sequence). This CDR3 contains 13 residues. In nucleotides, the CDR3 is TGTGCCAGCAGTACGACAGAGGAAGAGACCCAGTACTTC. It is translated as CASSTTEEETQYF.

J is TRBJ2-7 and V is TRBV6-1; TRBD1 aligns across 9 bases. From germline, CDR1 is MNHNS and CDR2 SASEGT. The CDR3 spans 16 residues. Losses at the gene ends were 4 bases for V and 6 bases for J; bases not matched to a gene: 13. The CDR3 sequence: CASSGSFGTGSPEQYF. The CDR3 nucleotides read TGTGCCAGCAGTGGAAGCTTCGGGACAGGGAGTCCCGAGCAGTACTTC.

The chain joins TRBV7-9 to TRBJ2-7; D might be TRBD1 (6 bases). V shed 1 base and J shed 3 bases, with 10 bases lying between them. Looked up from germline, CDR1 is SEHNR and CDR2 is FQNEAQ (reference sequence). The CDR3 covers 14 residues. CDR3 DNA sequence: TGTGCCAGCAGCTTAGGGGGACATCTCTACGAGCAGTACTTC. Its protein is CASSLGGHLYEQYF.

This chain links TRBV6-6 with TRBJ1-1; no firm D call. Trimming stripped 4 bases from V and 2 bases from J, with 11 bases between. The CDR3 extends over 14 amino acids. Per the germline V gene, CDR1 is MNHNY and CDR2 is SVGAGI (reference sequence). The CDR3 DNA is TGTGCCAGCAGTTTCCCGGAGGGAAACACTGAAGCTTTCTTT. Amino acid sequence: CASSFPEGNTEAFF.

The V call is TRBV5-1, the J call TRBJ2-3, with 8 bases matching TRBD2. From germline, CDR1 is SGHRS and CDR2 YFSETQ. Germline trimming cut 5 bases from V and 4 bases from J; bases unmatched to any gene: 6. The CDR3 loop spans 14 amino acids. CDR3 in amino acids: CASSIGTRADTQYF. CDR3 nucleotides: TGCGCCAGCAGTATAGGGACTAGAGCAGATACGCAGTATTTT.

The V and J genes are TRBV7-8 and TRBJ1-2; D might be TRBD1 (5 bases). This CDR3 spans 15 amino acids. Per the germline V gene, CDR1 is SGHVS and CDR2 is FQNEAQ. The V end lost 1 base, the J end lost 2 bases, and 11 bases lay between the germline ends. The CDR3 DNA is TGTGCCAGCAGCTTAGAATCAGGGTTCAACTATGGCTACACCTTC. Protein: CASSLESGFNYGYTF.

V usage is TRBV10-2 and J usage is TRBJ2-1, with 12 bases matching TRBD2. Trimming at V came to 6 bases and at J to 7 bases, leaving 10 bases not matched to a gene. The CDR3 loop spans 16 amino acids. The germline V gene has CDR1 WSHSY and CDR2 SAAADI. CDR3 region: CASRKKLAGGFNEQFF. The CDR3 DNA sequence: TGCGCCAGCAGGAAGAAACTAGCGGGAGGTTTTAATGAGCAGTTCTTC.

V gene TRBV7-9 combines with J gene TRBJ2-1, with TRBD1 as a possible D gene (6 bases). CDR3 size: 14 residues. The germline V and J ends were trimmed by 8 bases and 6 bases, with 17 bases remaining between them. CDR1 and CDR2 (germline): SEHNR, FQNEAQ (reference sequence). CDR3 DNA: TGTGCCAGCGCAAGAGACCAGGGGTTCAATGAGCAGTTCTTC. It specifies CASARDQGFNEQFF.

The chain recombines TRBV6-5 with TRBJ1-1; D is uncertain. Germline CDR1 is MNHEY and CDR2 is SVGAGI. The CDR3 is 12 amino acids. The V end lost 6 bases, the J end lost 2 bases, and 7 bases lay between the germline ends. The DNA for the CDR3 is TGTGCCAGCAGCCGGGGTAACACTGAAGCTTTCTTT. Translated, it gives CASSRGNTEAFF.

The chain links TRBV11-2 to TRBJ2-1; no firm D call. Trimming shortened V by 5 bases and J by 8 bases, and 16 bases separated the two germline ends. CDR1 is SGHAT, CDR2 FQNNGV, per germline. CDR3 size: 14 residues. CDR3 coding DNA: TGTGCCAGCAGCCAGGATATGCTCCTGGATGAGCAGTTCTTC. Encoded protein: CASSQDMLLDEQFF.

This clone was counted a few times. The J gene is TRBJ2-7, the V gene TRBV6-2 or TRBV6-3; a weak D match, TRBD1 (5 bases). Per germline, CDR1 MNHEY and CDR2 SVGEGT. V gave up 2 bases and J gave up 3 bases, with 11 bases separating them. The CDR3 totals 14 residues. The CDR3 DNA is TGTGCCAGCAGTTACGACAGAGTTTACTACGAGCAGTACTTC. Translated, it gives CASSYDRVYYEQYF.

This clone was counted a single time. V gene TRBV5-1 combines with J gene TRBJ2-3; TRBD2 agrees at 16 bases. Per germline, CDR1 SGHRS and CDR2 YFSETQ. V shed 4 bases and J 4 bases; nucleotides not matched to a gene: 3. The length of the CDR3 is 16 residues. CDR3 protein: CASSLGLAGGPDTQYF. For the CDR3, the DNA is TGCGCCAGCAGCCTGGGACTAGCGGGAGGGCCAGATACGCAGTATTTT.

The rearrangement joins TRBV6-5 to TRBJ1-2, with TRBD1 as a possible D gene (6 bases). Germline V lookup: CDR1 MNHEY, CDR2 SVGAGI. V was pared by 9 bases and J by 6 bases, with 11 bases between. The CDR3 contains 11 residues. CDR3: CASTGKHGYTF. DNA for the CDR3: TGTGCCAGTACAGGGAAACATGGCTACACCTTC.

The chain uses TRBV23-1 and TRBJ2-1; 12 nucleotides line up with TRBD2. TRBV23-1 is identified as an open reading frame with a role that is uncertain. The length of the CDR3 is 18 residues. V lost 6 bases, J lost 6 bases, and 15 bases stayed unmatched. This CDR3 is CASRHPAPSGRVFNEQFF. The DNA for the CDR3 is TGCGCCAGCAGACACCCCGCTCCTAGCGGGAGGGTCTTCAATGAGCAGTTCTTC.

The CDR3 spells CASSLWDSLAKNIQYF. CDR3 sequence (DNA): TGTGCCAGCAGCTTATGGGACAGTCTAGCCAAAAACATTCAGTACTTC. The chain couples TRBV5-6 to TRBJ2-4, with 7 bases matching TRBD1. The CDR3 is made up of 16 amino acids. The J segment lost 0 bases and the V segment lost 2 bases, leaving 5 bases of the junction unmatched. In germline, CDR1 is SGHDT, CDR2 YYEEEE.